This T cell receptor beta chain was sequenced in a study of neurological immune-mediated disorders. Background on the study: Of the 34 patients with multiple sclerosis, about 31 had relapsing-remitting MS, whereas the remaining 3 had secondary progressive MS.

Unsorted libraries used 2 million PBMCs kept at -80 degrees C. Trimming removed 3 bases from V and 2 bases from J; junction bases left unmatched: 7. The CDR3 has 15 amino acids. The germline V gene has CDR1 MNHEY and CDR2 SMNVEV (reference sequence). It was by 5'RACE with 10-nucleotide random UMIs that the cDNA was made. TCRdb recomputed calls from the 5' RACE reads with MiXCR, one row per CDR3 protein. This table holds about 74,000 distinct CDR3 sequences, around 5.2% found once. This clonotype was detected ten times or more. This receptor was obtained from a man younger than 30 with multiple sclerosis. This sequence joins TRBV27 and TRBJ2-7, with 7 bases lining up with TRBD1. Sequencing used PBMCs. The CDR3 DNA is TGTGCCAGCAGTTTCATCCGGGACAGACCCTACGAGCAGTACTTC. Protein: CASSFIRDRPYEQYF.